There are a few counts of the clone carrying this T cell receptor beta chain. Original analysis: Estimated nucleated cell counts came from reference gene primer amplification. The table came from immunoSEQ multiplex PCR; TCRdb's copy has only in-frame clones and leaves some out. The V and J calls and clone size are taken from that table; D and trimming were inferred from the DNA. The data show approximately 170,000 clones, with about nine tenths seen just once and approximately 24% held by the top ten. The record originates from a study of blood T cell repertoires in COVID-19. Across the whole study: From the United States, Italy and Spain came samples of acute and convalescent COVID-19. The analysed material was cDNA or gDNA that came from T cells, B-cell-depleted T cells, or PBMCs.

The CDR3 contains 16 residues. V was shortened by 7 bases and J by 1 base, with 17 bases between the two germline ends. The V gene's germline CDR1 is LNHDA and CDR2 SQIVND (reference sequence). The chain carries TRBV19 and TRBJ1-3; D not certain. This receptor was taken from a man aged 55 to 69 with acute or convalescent COVID-19. The sequencing sample was made of peripheral blood. The CDR3 sequence is CASNPGQVRSGNTIYF. CDR3 coding DNA: TGTGCCAGTAATCCTGGGCAGGTACGGTCTGGAAACACCATATATTTT.